This TCR beta chain appears in the sequencing data of a study of shared T cell receptors in the human thymus. CDR3 length: 17 residues. Germline V lookup: CDR1 MDHEN, CDR2 SYDVKM. After removal of 8 bases from V and 0 bases from J, the junction contained 8 bases not matched to a gene. Libraries were prepared by immunoSEQ multiplex PCR; TCRdb keeps only in-frame clonotypes and omits some of them. The sample lists under 700,000 clones; around 78% were seen once. The same sample was also used in a study of human thymus T cells. That report adds: The thymus tissue came from resections taken during corrective heart surgery.

Material for sequencing was thymocytes. This clonotype was obtained from a boy under three years old with a congenital heart defect. The chain links TRBV28 to TRBJ2-1; 12 bases map to TRBD2. For the CDR3, the DNA is TGTGCCAGCCTCAGACTAGCGGGGGCGAGCTCCTACAATGAGCAGTTCTTC. The encoded protein is CASLRLAGASSYNEQFF. Supplemented by reference TRBV28 and TRBJ2-1, the full variable domain reads DVKVTQSSRYLVKRTGEKVFLECVQDMDHENMFWYRQDPGLGLRLIYFSYDVKMKEKGDIPEGYSVSREKKERFSLILESASTNQTSMYLCASLRLAGASSYNEQFFGPGTRLTVL.